Listed here are 18 T cell receptor beta chains from one sample, sequenced in a study of tumor-infiltrating lymphocytes in primary liver carcinoma. With a constant-region primer, TCR beta cDNA was made from approximately 450 ng of total RNA. Slightly modified ARM-PCR, run as three nested multiplex PCR rounds, produced the TCR beta libraries. TRBV1-TRBV30 forward primers and a C-beta reverse primer were used in the first two PCR rounds, which each ran for ten to eleven cycles. TCRdb passed the multiplex PCR reads through MiXCR, listing each CDR3 protein once. The sample shows about 320,000 distinct CDR3 sequences, approximately 60% of them seen only once. Unsorted whole blood supplied the blood RNA, and germline DNA was isolated too. Sample: peripheral blood. All receptors come from a man in his forties or fifties with primary liver carcinoma and hepatitis B virus infection.

Comments on this clonotype: A read error is possible here, since a much larger clone lies one base away. The chain has TRBV11-2 and TRBJ2-7; unclear D gene. The CDR3 runs 12 residues. CDR1 is SGHAT and CDR2 is FQNNGV in the germline V gene. Trimming shortened V by 1 base and J by 9 bases, and 10 bases separated the two germline ends. In DNA, the CDR3 is TGTGCCAGCAGCTTAGGGGCCGACGCGCAGTACTTC. As protein: CASSLGADAQYF.

The count of this clonotype is one. A read error may produce the germline difference seen at one junction end. This chain joins TRBV12-3 or TRBV12-4 and TRBJ1-2; 8 nucleotides line up with TRBD1. CDR3 size: 13 residues. DNA of the CDR3: TGTGCCAGCAGTTCCGACAGGGGAGTGGGCTGCACATTC. It encodes CASSSDRGVGCTF.

Worth noting for this clonotype: A much larger clone differs by one base, so this may be a read error. This rearrangement joins TRBV29-1 to TRBJ1-2, with 8 bases aligning to TRBD1. Trimming removed 5 bases from V and 6 bases from J; junction bases left unmatched: 8. CDR3 size: 13 residues. Germline V lookup: CDR1 SQVTM, CDR2 ANQGSEA. The CDR3 loop is CSVFLPGQDGYTF. DNA for the CDR3: TGCAGCGTTTTTCTCCCGGGACAGGATGGCTACACCTTC.

A remark on this clonotype: Germline is not matched at one junction end, which may reflect a read error. J is TRBJ2-7 and V is TRBV11-2, with D unresolved. Germline CDR1 is SGHAT and CDR2 is FQNNGV. This CDR3 region has 15 residues. For the CDR3, the DNA is TGTGCCAACAGCTCCGGCGAGTTTGCTGTGTACGAGCAGTACTTC. Translated: CANSSGEFAVYEQYF.

This clonotype occurred many times. V gene TRBV6-5 combines with J gene TRBJ1-1; TRBD1 agrees at 7 bases. The germline CDR1 and CDR2 sequences are MNHEY and SVGAGI. The CDR3 covers 14 residues. With V trimmed by 7 bases and J by 0 bases, 5 bases remained unmatched. The CDR3 is CASKEGAMNTEAFF. In DNA, the CDR3 is TGTGCCAGCAAGGAGGGGGCCATGAACACTGAAGCTTTCTTT.

This rearrangement joins TRBV4-2 to TRBJ1-4; the match to TRBD1 covers 8 bases. The CDR3 is made up of 16 amino acids. V gave up 6 bases and J gave up 4 bases; unmatched junction bases: 10. Germline CDR1 LGHNA, CDR2 YNFKEQ. CDR3 amino acids: CASRRTPGQVNEKLFF. As DNA, the CDR3 is TGTGCCAGCAGGAGAACCCCGGGACAGGTTAATGAAAAACTGTTTTTT.

As to this clonotype: With a much larger clone just one base away, this may be a read error. For the CDR3, the DNA is TGTGCCAGCAGCTGGGACCGAGGATACAATGAGCAGTTCTTC. Translating it yields CASSWDRGYNEQFF. This chain links TRBV14 with TRBJ2-1; D is possibly TRBD1 or TRBD2 (5 bases each). Germline CDR1 and CDR2: SGHDN and FVKESK. There are 14 residues in the CDR3. V lost 5 bases to trimming and J lost 4 bases, with 12 bases between them.

In the case of this clonotype: A much larger clone differs from this one at a single base, so this may be a read error. The chain employs TRBV12-3 or TRBV12-4 and TRBJ1-1; the D gene is possibly TRBD1 (5 bases). The CDR3 has 15 amino acids. V was cut by 6 bases and J by 2 bases, with 16 bases left in between. CDR3 in amino acids: CASRLNMGDNTEAFF. The CDR3 DNA follows: TGTGCCAGCAGACTTAATATGGGGGACAACACTGAAGCTTTCTTT.

Concerning this clonotype: This could be a read error, since a much larger clone is one nucleotide away. The chain links TRBV5-5 to TRBJ2-3; D not resolved. Trimming removed 6 bases at V and 1 base at J, with 15 bases between. Germline V lookup: CDR1 SGHKS, CDR2 YYEKEE (reference sequence). The CDR3 loop spans 15 amino acids. CDR3 in amino acids: CASTSSNEGTDTQYF. In DNA, the CDR3 is TGTGCCAGCACCTCCAGTAACGAGGGCACAGATACGCAGTATTTT. The whole variable domain, remainder taken from reference TRBV5-5 and TRBJ2-3, is DAGVTQSPTHLIKTRGQQVTLRCSPISGHKSVSWYQQVLGQGPQFIFQYYEKEERGRGNFPDRFSARQFPNYSSELNVNALLLGDSALYLCASTSSNEGTDTQYFGPGTRLTVL.

Remarks on this clonotype: A clone one base away is much larger, so this may be a read error. V is TRBV6-2 or TRBV6-3 and J is TRBJ1-5; 7 bases fit TRBD1. CDR3 length equals 13 residues. Germline-derived CDR1 and CDR2 are MNHEY and SVGEGT. The CDR3 DNA reads as TGTGCCTGCAGGGGGACAGGCAATCAGCCCCAGCATTTT. Its translation: CACRGTGNQPQHF.

Worth noting for this clonotype: One base away lies a much larger clone, so this may be a sequencing read error. V gene TRBV12-3 or TRBV12-4 combines with J gene TRBJ2-7; a possible D gene is TRBD2 (6 bases). Deletions cut 9 bases from V and 3 bases from J, with 15 bases between. The CDR3 contains 13 residues. CDR3 residues: CASTSTSFYEQYF. CDR3 bases: TGTGCCAGTACGAGCACTAGCTTCTACGAGCAGTACTTC.

This chain uses TRBV19 with TRBJ2-2; the match to TRBD1 covers 7 bases. J lost 5 bases, V lost 7 bases, and 10 bases had no gene match. In germline, CDR1 is LNHDA, CDR2 SQIVND (reference sequence). The CDR3 loop spans 15 amino acids. The CDR3 region has the DNA TGTGCCAGTACCTTCGGACAGGAGTATACCGGGGAGCTGTTTTTT. This gives the protein CASTFGQEYTGELFF.

As to this clonotype: Compared with germline, one end of the junction differs, possibly owing to a read error. The chain is built from TRBV5-6 and TRBJ2-6; TRBD2 might be the D (5 bases). The CDR3 sequence is 17 residues long. Germline V lookup: CDR1 SGHDT, CDR2 YYEEEE. DNA for the CDR3: TGTGTCAGCAGCTTGCCAGCGGACTTCTCTGGGGCCAACGTCCTGACTTTC. Its protein is CVSSLPADFSGANVLTF. Supplemented by reference TRBV5-6 and TRBJ2-6, the full variable domain reads DAGVTQSPTHLIKTRGQQVTLRCSPKSGHDTVSWYQQALGQGPQFIFQYYEEEERQRGNFPDRFSGHQFPNYSSELNVNALLLGDSALYLCVSSLPADFSGANVLTFGAGSRLTVL.

Comments on this clonotype: A much larger clone differs from this one at a single base, so this may be a read error. The chain joins TRBV6-5 to TRBJ2-7; no reliable D call. The V gene's germline CDR1 is MNHEY and CDR2 SVGAGI. This CDR3 has 13 amino acids. Deletions cut 6 bases from V and 10 bases from J, with 19 bases between. This chain's CDR3 is CASSRTLSSSQYF. CDR3 nucleotides: TGTGCCAGCAGCCGAACACTATCGTCCAGTCAGTACTTC.

V is TRBV12-3 or TRBV12-4 and J is TRBJ1-1; D is possibly TRBD1 (6 bases). The CDR3 length is 15 residues. The ends were cut back, 6 bases at V and 6 bases at J, with 20 bases in the middle. CDR3 in DNA: TGTGCCAGCAGCCGCCAGGGGACCACCAGACCTGAAGCTTTCTTT. It yields the protein CASSRQGTTRPEAFF.

As regards this clonotype: This may arise from a read error, as a much more abundant clone is one base away. The chain uses TRBV6-1 and TRBJ1-1, with a possible D match to TRBD1 (5 bases). The V gene's germline CDR1 is MNHNS and CDR2 SASEGT. Trimming left V 3 bases short and J 1 base short, with 6 bases between. The CDR3 runs to 13 residues. The CDR3 DNA reads TGTGCCAGCAGTGAGGGGGGGAACACTGAAGCTTTCTTT. Residues: CASSEGGNTEAFF.

This clonotype has at least ten counts. The genes are TRBV29-1 and TRBJ2-5; D is possibly TRBD1 (5 bases). The CDR3 runs to 13 residues. Germline lookup yields CDR1 SQVTM and CDR2 ANQGSEA. Trimming took off 3 bases at V and 4 bases at J, with 12 bases between the two ends. The CDR3 bases are TGCAGCGTTGACAGGGTTGGTCGAGAGACCCAGTACTTC. It is translated as CSVDRVGRETQYF.

The chain links TRBV28 to TRBJ1-5, with D possibly TRBD1 on 5 matching bases. The length of the CDR3 is 12 residues. V lost 3 bases and J lost 9, with 9 bases in between. Germline CDR1 MDHEN, CDR2 SYDVKM. The CDR3 DNA reads TGTGCCAGCAGTTTGGGCGGGGGGCCCCAGCATTTT. Amino acid sequence: CASSLGGGPQHF.